Below, 30 T cell receptor beta chains from the same sample are listed, as sequenced in a study of cytotoxic CD8 clonotypes in ibrutinib-treated CLL. Some clones are missing from TCRdb's copy, which holds only in-frame ones; the method was immunoSEQ multiplex PCR. This repertoire shows 150,000 or so clones, approximately 77% found once; its top ten account for 28%. The source was PBMCs, collected after 12 months of ibrutinib treatment. These receptor sequences come from a human donor with chronic lymphocytic leukemia.

This sequence joins TRBV6-6 and TRBJ2-2; 8 bases match TRBD1. This CDR3 region has 15 residues. CDR1 MNHNY and CDR2 SVGAGI come from the germline V gene (reference sequence). Trimming at V came to 6 bases and at J to 1 base, leaving 4 bases not matched to a gene. CDR3 region: CASRPQGVNTGELFF. In nucleotides, the CDR3 is TGTGCCAGCAGGCCACAGGGGGTGAACACCGGGGAGCTGTTTTTT.

The chain employs TRBV20-1 and TRBJ1-4, with a weak D call TRBD1 (5 bases). This CDR3 is 11 amino acids long. Per the germline V gene, CDR1 is DFQATT and CDR2 is SNEGSKA (reference sequence). The V gene lost 8 bases and the J gene lost 2 bases, with 6 bases spanning the gap. Here the CDR3 reads CSWGTNEKLFF. The CDR3 DNA sequence: TGCAGTTGGGGGACTAATGAAAAACTGTTTTTT.

The rearrangement links TRBV7-8 to TRBJ2-5; D possibly corresponds to TRBD1 (6 bases). The CDR3 runs 15 residues. Germline V CDR1 and CDR2: SGHVS, FQNEAQ. V was cut by 5 bases and J by 7 bases, with 20 bases left in between. The CDR3 region has the DNA TGTGCCAGCAGCACCCGGGACAAGGTCTTAACGACCCAGTACTTC. This encodes CASSTRDKVLTTQYF.

This clone showed up just once. This chain uses TRBV11-3 with TRBJ2-5, with D hard to call. The CDR3 sequence is 11 residues long. The germline CDR1 and CDR2 sequences are SGHNT and YENEEA. V was pared by 5 bases and J by 5 bases, with 6 bases between. CDR3: CASSPRETQYF. In DNA form, the CDR3 reads TGTGCCAGCAGCCCTAGGGAGACCCAGTACTTC.

The chain is built from TRBV13 and TRBJ2-7, with D perhaps TRBD1 (6 bases). Trimming removed 8 bases from V and 2 bases from J, with 16 bases in between. This CDR3 region has 14 residues. Germline lookup yields CDR1 PRHDT and CDR2 FYEKMQ (reference sequence). Here the CDR3 reads CASCETGAPYEQYF. The CDR3 DNA follows: TGTGCCAGCTGCGAGACAGGAGCTCCCTACGAGCAGTACTTC.

V gene TRBV28 combines with J gene TRBJ2-7; unclear D gene. Germline V gene lookup returns CDR1 MDHEN and CDR2 SYDVKM. V was pared by 5 bases and J by 5 bases, with 10 bases between. The CDR3 has 12 residues. Here the CDR3 reads CASSPRRHEQYF. For the CDR3, the DNA is TGTGCCAGCAGTCCTCGCCGCCACGAGCAGTACTTC.

V gene TRBV7-9 combines with J gene TRBJ2-7, with a weak D call TRBD2 (6 bases). In germline, CDR1 is SEHNR, CDR2 FQNEAQ (reference sequence). This CDR3 comprises 16 residues. Between the trimmed V and J ends, which lost 3 bases and 2 bases, there was a span of 17 bases. The DNA for the CDR3 is TGTGCCAGCAGCTTTTTTTGGGAGGTTTCCACCTACGAGCAGTACTTC. It codes for CASSFFWEVSTYEQYF.

The rearrangement links TRBV15 to TRBJ2-2; TRBD2 agrees at 10 bases. This CDR3 spans 16 amino acids. V lost 0 bases to trimming and J lost 7 bases; unmatched junction nucleotides: 5. Germline loops: CDR1 LNHNV, CDR2 YYDKDF (reference sequence). The CDR3 sequence is CATSRDLAGVGGELFF. In DNA, the CDR3 is TGTGCCACCAGCAGAGATCTAGCGGGAGTAGGCGGGGAGCTGTTTTTT.

V usage is TRBV11-1 and J usage is TRBJ2-5; 8 positions match TRBD1. Germline CDR1 is SGHAT and CDR2 is FQDESV (reference sequence). V was clipped by 3 bases and J by 4 bases; unmatched bases: 4. The CDR3 sequence is 14 residues long. The CDR3 sequence is CASSLDRAGETQYF. CDR3 bases: TGTGCCAGCAGCTTGGACAGGGCCGGAGAGACCCAGTACTTC. The entire variable domain, with the rest obtained from reference TRBV11-1 and TRBJ2-5, is as follows: EAEVAQSPRYKITEKSQAVAFWCDPISGHATLYWYRQILGQGPELLVQFQDESVVDDSQLPKDRFSAERLKGVDSTLKIQPAELGDSAMYLCASSLDRAGETQYFGPGTRLLVL.

The chain carries TRBV19 and TRBJ1-2, with a weak D call TRBD1 (5 bases). The CDR3 length is 13 residues. Looked up from germline, CDR1 is LNHDA and CDR2 is SQIVND (reference sequence). V was shortened by 3 bases and J by 6 bases, with 11 bases between the two germline ends. The CDR3 loop is CASSMGQLDGYTF. CDR3 sequence (DNA): TGTGCCAGTAGTATGGGGCAGTTGGATGGCTACACCTTC. Supplemented by reference TRBV19 and TRBJ1-2, the full variable domain reads DGGITQSPKYLFRKEGQNVTLSCEQNLNHDAMYWYRQDPGQGLRLIYYSQIVNDFQKGDIAEGYSVSREKKESFPLTVTSAQKNPTAFYLCASSMGQLDGYTFGSGTRLTVV.

The gene calls are TRBV2 and TRBJ2-7, with unresolved D. Per the germline V gene, CDR1 is SNHLY and CDR2 is FYNNEI. V lost 0 bases to trimming and J lost 1 base, with 7 bases between them. The CDR3 loop spans 14 amino acids. DNA of the CDR3: TGTGCCAGCAGTGAAGCTCCCGGTTCCTACGAGCAGTACTTC. As protein: CASSEAPGSYEQYF.

Comment on this clone: Other DNA sequences in the same sample also yield this CDR3. This rearrangement joins TRBV5-1 to TRBJ2-5; D unclear. Germline-derived CDR1 and CDR2 are SGHRS and YFSETQ. The V gene lost 4 bases and the J gene lost 1 base, with 2 bases spanning the gap. This CDR3 spans 11 amino acids. The CDR3 reads CASSLQETQYF. DNA of the CDR3: TGCGCCAGCAGCCTCCAAGAGACCCAGTACTTC.

In DNA, the CDR3 is TGTGCCAGCAAAACCGGGACAGGGGGCATGAACACTGAAGCTTTCTTT. Translation: CASKTGTGGMNTEAFF. The J gene is TRBJ1-1, the V gene TRBV2; 12 bases are a match to TRBD1. J lost 0 bases, V lost 7 bases, and 6 bases had no gene match. This CDR3 spans 16 amino acids. Per germline, CDR1 SNHLY and CDR2 FYNNEI.

The chain is built from TRBV7-6 and TRBJ2-5; tentatively, D is TRBD2 (6 bases). Looked up from germline, CDR1 is SGHVS and CDR2 is FNYEAQ. The CDR3 has 15 residues. Trimming took 1 base from V and 2 from J, leaving 11 bases between them. CDR3 in DNA: TGTGCCAGCAGCTTAGTCCGGGGGAGGCAAGAGACCCAGTACTTC. Its translation is CASSLVRGRQETQYF.

The chain combines TRBV19 with TRBJ2-1, with 11 bases aligning to TRBD2. CDR1 is LNHDA, CDR2 SQIVND, per germline (reference sequence). V lost 5 bases, J lost 4 bases, and 10 bases stayed unmatched. The CDR3 runs 17 residues. The CDR3 sequence is CASSGGPRTSGYNEQFF. The DNA for the CDR3 is TGTGCCAGTAGTGGCGGCCCTCGGACTAGCGGGTACAATGAGCAGTTCTTC.

The rearrangement links TRBV7-9 to TRBJ1-2, with 7 bases matching TRBD1. With V trimmed by 1 base and J by 8 bases, 10 bases remained unmatched. The CDR3 length is 15 residues. The V gene's germline CDR1 is SEHNR and CDR2 FQNEAQ (reference sequence). DNA of the CDR3: TGTGCCAGCAGCTTAGGTCCCGGGACAGCTACCGGCTACACCTTC. Translating gives CASSLGPGTATGYTF.

This chain connects TRBV27 to TRBJ1-2, with D tentatively TRBD1 (6 bases). V lost 5 bases and J 3 bases, leaving 25 bases between the germline ends. The CDR3 runs 18 residues. Per germline, CDR1 MNHEY and CDR2 SMNVEV (reference sequence). CDR3 DNA: TGTGCCAGCAGTGAAACCCCCCGAAGTGGGAGGGGGTACTATGGCTACACCTTC. It translates to CASSETPRSGRGYYGYTF.

The chain combines TRBV19 with TRBJ1-5; D gene ambiguous. V lost 1 base and J lost 6, with 7 bases in between. The CDR3 is made up of 13 amino acids. Germline values: CDR1 LNHDA, CDR2 SQIVND (reference sequence). CDR3 sequence (DNA): TGTGCCAGTAGTATAGCCCCGGGTCAGCCCCAGCATTTT. Its protein is CASSIAPGQPQHF. Complete variable domain (other parts from reference TRBV19 and TRBJ1-5): DGGITQSPKYLFRKEGQNVTLSCEQNLNHDAMYWYRQDPGQGLRLIYYSQIVNDFQKGDIAEGYSVSREKKESFPLTVTSAQKNPTAFYLCASSIAPGQPQHFGDGTRLSIL.

The count of this clone is one. The V call is TRBV4-2, the J call TRBJ2-7; 7 bases fit TRBD2. The CDR3 runs to 16 residues. Trimming at V came to 0 bases and at J to 2 bases, leaving 7 bases not matched to a gene. Germline CDR1 reads LGHNA; CDR2 reads YNFKEQ. Here the CDR3 reads CASSQDVASGTYEQYF. The CDR3 DNA sequence: TGTGCCAGCAGCCAAGATGTTGCTAGCGGAACCTACGAGCAGTACTTC.

The V call is TRBV19, the J call TRBJ1-2; the D is unclear. CDR1 and CDR2 from the germline V gene are LNHDA and SQIVND (reference sequence). V was cut by 5 bases and J by 5 bases, with 12 bases left in between. CDR3 length: 13 residues. The CDR3 here is CASSGIINYGYTF. The CDR3 DNA sequence: TGTGCCAGTAGTGGCATAATCAATTATGGCTACACCTTC.

V gene TRBV7-2 combines with J gene TRBJ1-2; D is unresolved. Germline CDR1 reads SGHTA; CDR2 reads FQGNSA. Trimming pared 5 bases from V and 5 bases from J, leaving 15 bases between. The CDR3 extends over 14 amino acids. CDR3 sequence (DNA): TGTGCCAGCAGCGTTTCAGGATTAGAGTATGGCTACACCTTC. Its protein is CASSVSGLEYGYTF.

The chain carries TRBV9 and TRBJ2-1; TRBD2 agrees at 11 bases. Per germline, CDR1 SGDLS and CDR2 YYNGEE. This CDR3 comprises 16 residues. V was clipped by 2 bases and J by 2 bases; unmatched bases: 3. CDR3 sequence reads: CASSVRLAGTYNEQFF. The CDR3 DNA is TGTGCCAGCAGCGTTAGACTAGCGGGAACCTACAATGAGCAGTTCTTC.

The chain joins TRBV7-2 to TRBJ2-1; no firm D call. The CDR3 is 12 amino acids. Trimming shortened V by 5 bases and J by 9 bases, and 11 bases separated the two germline ends. Germline V gene lookup returns CDR1 SGHTA and CDR2 FQGNSA. CDR3 in DNA: TGTGCCAGCAGCACGGAAGCAGGTGAGCAGTTCTTC. It specifies CASSTEAGEQFF. Looking up the rest from reference TRBV7-2 and TRBJ2-1 gives the full variable domain: GAGVSQSPSNKVTEKGKDVELRCDPISGHTALYWYRQSLGQGLEFLIYFQGNSAPDKSGLPSDRFSAERTGGSVSTLTIQRTQQEDSAVYLCASSTEAGEQFFGPGTRLTVL.

The V and J genes are TRBV4-1 and TRBJ1-5; 7 bases match TRBD1. The CDR3 sequence is 15 residues long. Unmatched junction bases numbered 5, after V lost 0 bases and J lost 6 bases. Per the germline V gene, CDR1 is MGHRA and CDR2 is YSYEKL. The CDR3 is CASSQETGVIQPQHF. In DNA form, the CDR3 reads TGCGCCAGCAGCCAAGAAACAGGGGTTATTCAGCCCCAGCATTTT.

The J gene is TRBJ2-7, the V gene TRBV11-1, with TRBD1 as a possible D gene (7 bases). Deletions cut 3 bases from V and 1 base from J, with 13 bases between. Germline V lookup: CDR1 SGHAT, CDR2 FQDESV (reference sequence). The CDR3 is 15 residues long. In nucleotides, the CDR3 is TGTGCCAGCAGCTTGGAGGGGGCGTATTCCTACGAGCAGTACTTC. This gives the protein CASSLEGAYSYEQYF.

V usage is TRBV19 and J usage is TRBJ2-3; 9 bases align to TRBD1. The V and J ends lost 6 bases and 3 bases, in that order; junction bases with no gene match: 7. CDR3 size: 15 residues. Germline CDR1 is LNHDA and CDR2 is SQIVND (reference sequence). This CDR3 reads CASRYDRGVTDTQYF. The CDR3 coding sequence is TGTGCCAGTAGATACGACAGGGGGGTGACAGATACGCAGTATTTT.

This clone was recorded at least ten times. The V and J genes are TRBV9 and TRBJ1-2; D remains unclear. The CDR3 is 12 residues long. Germline CDR1 and CDR2: SGDLS and YYNGEE. V was cut by 6 bases and J by 6 bases, with 12 bases left in between. CDR3: CASKQPGHGYTF. In nucleotides, the CDR3 is TGTGCCAGCAAACAACCGGGCCATGGCTACACCTTC.

This chain uses TRBV6-5 with TRBJ1-1; D remains ambiguous. The V gene lost 2 bases and the J gene lost 4 bases, with 11 bases spanning the gap. Germline V gene sequence: CDR1 MNHEY, CDR2 SVGAGI. The CDR3 totals 14 residues. CDR3 protein: CASSYARVVTEAFF. CDR3 nucleotides: TGTGCCAGCAGTTACGCCCGGGTAGTCACTGAAGCTTTCTTT.

The CDR3 region is CASSHSTSGIIYEQYF. In nucleotides, the CDR3 is TGCGCCAGCAGCCATTCGACTAGCGGGATAATCTACGAGCAGTACTTC. The rearrangement uses TRBV4-3 and TRBJ2-7, with 11 bases matching TRBD2. CDR1 is LGHNA and CDR2 is YSLEER in the germline V gene. CDR3 size: 16 residues. Unmatched junction bases numbered 7, after V lost 3 bases and J lost 3 bases.

The chain employs TRBV7-9 and TRBJ1-1; possibly TRBD1 for D (5 bases). CDR1 and CDR2 from the germline V gene are SEHNR and FQNEAQ (reference sequence). The CDR3 covers 14 residues. V was shortened by 3 bases and J by 5 bases, with 13 bases between the two germline ends. DNA of the CDR3: TGTGCCAGCAGCTTCGGTGGAGGGGCGACTGAAGCTTTCTTT. It translates to CASSFGGGATEAFF.